This is a list of T cell receptor beta chains from one sample in a study of OX40 agonist ivuxolimab in advanced cancers. Produced via immunoSEQ multiplex PCR; TCRdb's table is partial and in-frame only. The sample contains around 39,000 clones, roughly 86% of which appear only once. The material sequenced was CD4+ or CD8+ T cells sorted from blood, taken in a trial of the OX40 agonist ivuxolimab. The receptors here all came from an adult with an advanced solid tumor such as melanoma, head and neck, liver or kidney cancer. CDR3s include the opening cysteine and the closing phenylalanine or tryptophan. The order of the fields is V gene, J gene, clone size, D gene, CDR3 protein, CDR3 DNA. D genes are given only for firm matches. Clone size is shown for a subset of rows, as once, few, many or a class of expanded clone.

V: TRBV19
J: TRBJ1-1
size: NA
D: NA
CDR3: CASTLSGANTEAFF
DNA: TGTGCCAGTACCCTGAGCGGGGCGAACACTGAAGCTTTCTTT

V: TRBV9
J: TRBJ1-3
size: once
D: TRBD1
CDR3: CASSAGTGVNTIYF
DNA: TGTGCCAGCAGCGCCGGGACAGGGGTAAACACCATATATTTT

V: TRBV15
J: TRBJ1-6
size: NA
D: NA
CDR3: CATSRDPGYNSPLHF
DNA: TGTGCCACCAGCAGAGATCCCGGCTATAATTCACCCCTCCACTTT

V: TRBV5-3
J: TRBJ2-7
size: NA
D: NA
CDR3: CARSPKEGRRDEQYF
DNA: TGTGCCAGAAGTCCGAAAGAGGGTAGGAGAGACGAGCAGTACTTC

V: TRBV29-1
J: TRBJ1-2
size: NA
D: NA
CDR3: CSVEAKGGDYGYTF
DNA: TGCAGCGTTGAAGCTAAGGGGGGGGACTATGGCTACACCTTC

V: TRBV2
J: TRBJ1-1
size: NA
D: NA
CDR3: CASRGTVYTEAFF
DNA: TGTGCCAGCAGAGGGACGGTCTACACTGAAGCTTTCTTT

V: TRBV27
J: TRBJ1-4
size: NA
D: TRBD1
CDR3: CASSLFRQGRGTNEKLFF
DNA: TGTGCCAGCAGTTTATTTAGACAGGGAAGGGGAACTAATGAAAAACTGTTTTTT

V: TRBV30
J: TRBJ1-1
size: NA
D: NA
CDR3: CAWSVGNTEAFF
DNA: TGTGCCTGGAGTGTAGGGAACACTGAAGCTTTCTTT

V: TRBV18
J: TRBJ1-5
size: NA
D: NA
CDR3: CASSKESHSNQPQHF
DNA: TGTGCCAGCTCAAAAGAAAGCCATAGCAATCAGCCCCAGCATTTT

V: TRBV7-6
J: TRBJ2-2
size: once
D: TRBD2
CDR3: CASSLELAGAGELFF
DNA: TGTGCCAGCAGCTTAGAACTAGCGGGGGCCGGGGAGCTGTTTTTT

V: TRBV5-6
J: TRBJ1-2
size: NA
D: NA
CDR3: CASSLAAGRKNYGYTF
DNA: TGTGCCAGCAGCTTGGCGGCAGGGAGAAAAAACTATGGCTACACCTTC

V: TRBV5-1
J: TRBJ2-7
size: once
D: TRBD1
CDR3: CASSETGASSYEQYF
DNA: TGCGCCAGCAGCGAGACAGGGGCGAGCTCCTACGAGCAGTACTTC

V: TRBV5-3
J: TRBJ1-2
size: NA
D: NA
CDR3: CARSLVGDPGTHGYTF
DNA: TGTGCCAGAAGCCTGGTGGGGGACCCAGGAACCCATGGCTACACCTTC

V: TRBV4-2
J: TRBJ2-7
size: NA
D: TRBD2
CDR3: CASSLASGDTSYEQYF
DNA: TGTGCCAGCAGCCTCGCTAGCGGGGATACTTCCTACGAGCAGTACTTC

V: TRBV19
J: TRBJ2-3
size: NA
D: TRBD2
CDR3: CASSIRPRTSGRYWTDTQYF
DNA: TGTGCCAGTAGTATAAGGCCGCGGACTAGCGGGAGATATTGGACAGATACGCAGTATTTT

V: TRBV21-1
J: TRBJ2-5
size: NA
D: NA
CDR3: CASSKTTRSQETQYF
DNA: TGTGCCAGCAGCAAAACTACCCGTAGCCAAGAGACCCAGTACTTC

V: TRBV19
J: TRBJ1-5
size: NA
D: NA
CDR3: CASREGPDNQPQHF
DNA: TGTGCCAGTAGAGAGGGGCCCGACAATCAGCCCCAGCATTTT

V: TRBV7-3
J: TRBJ2-7
size: NA
D: NA
CDR3: CASSSQTGYEQYF
DNA: TGTGCCAGCAGCTCGCAAACAGGGTACGAGCAGTACTTC

V: TRBV18
J: TRBJ2-5
size: few
D: NA
CDR3: CASSPGGSGQETQYF
DNA: TGTGCCAGCTCGCCCGGAGGAAGCGGTCAAGAGACCCAGTACTTC

V: TRBV4-2
J: TRBJ2-2
size: NA
D: NA
CDR3: CASSQDLKLEMNTGELFF
DNA: TGTGCCAGCAGCCAAGACCTAAAACTAGAGATGAACACCGGGGAGCTGTTTTTT

V: TRBV18
J: TRBJ1-3
size: NA
D: TRBD1
CDR3: CASSPTWTGGGNTIYF
DNA: TGTGCCAGCTCACCAACCTGGACAGGCGGCGGAAACACCATATATTTT

V: TRBV6-5
J: TRBJ1-1
size: NA
D: NA
CDR3: CASSWNTEAFF
DNA: TGTGCCAGCAGTTGGAACACTGAAGCTTTCTTT

V: TRBV7-6
J: TRBJ2-7
size: NA
D: TRBD2
CDR3: CASSLGGGSGNEQYF
DNA: TGTGCCAGCAGCTTAGGGGGGGGTAGCGGGAACGAGCAGTACTTC

V: TRBV2
J: TRBJ2-6
size: NA
D: NA
CDR3: CATWGQGGLSGANVLTF
DNA: TGTGCCACCTGGGGGCAGGGAGGTCTCTCTGGGGCCAACGTCCTGACTTTC